Sequencing of this T cell receptor beta chain was carried out in a study of regulatory T cells in long-lasting Graves disease. Arm-PCR of CDR3 regions with iRepertoire HTBI primers generated TCR beta libraries. TCRdb recomputed calls from the multiplex PCR reads with MiXCR, one row per CDR3 protein. This table has around 250,000 distinct CDR3 sequences, under 20% appearing once. This clonotype turned up a few times. Time point given: newly diagnosed GD, antithyroid drugs for less than 3 months. PBMCs were the source of the RNA used for TCR sequencing. CDR1 is MDHEN and CDR2 is SYDVKM in the germline V gene. The CDR3 covers 12 residues. Trimming removed 5 bases from V and 8 bases from J, with 12 bases in between. These data were also filed under a second study, of T cells in Graves' hyperthyroidism and ophthalmopathy.

This clonotype originated in a woman aged 25 to 39 with Graves disease. Sample: peripheral blood mononuclear cells (PBMCs), taken at new diagnosis, from a patient treated with antithyroid drugs. The gene calls are TRBV28 and TRBJ1-2; no firm D call. In DNA form, the CDR3 reads TGTGCCAGCAGTAAGTCACAACAGGGCTACACCTTC. Its protein product is CASSKSQQGYTF.